This TCR beta chain was identified in a study of shared clonotypes between healthy human individuals (dated by TCRdb to the early 2020s). At the level of the whole study: A few men and two women, aged 18 to 49 years, made up the cohort. For each donor, CD4 naive and CD4 memory were each given three plates, CD8 naive was given two plates, and CD8 memory was given one plate. To increase sequencing depth and limit assay-specific biases, TCR repertoire library preparation and sequencing were carried out by different laboratories using diverse techniques. Per donor, leukapheresis produced somewhere between about 0.94 and 9 billion PBMCs. To estimate repertoire size and how much clonotypes are shared between individuals, the study performed deep sequencing of blood TCR repertoires from roughly five healthy adults.

Beyond this particular receptor, the publication reports: Pairwise subsampling indicated that sequencing depth was expected to affect the degree of clonotype sharing among donors. Because the study included a small number of donors, the genetic and exposure-history diversity represented was limited. Sampling was restricted to blood, and TCR repertoires in tissue are likely to differ from TCR repertoires in blood. Incomplete sequencing was indicated by rarefaction of sorted-subset datasets, despite the large sequencing depth. Naive subsets generally had larger estimated clonotype richness than memory subsets. About 5% of naive CD4, around 3.6% of naive CD8, approximately 2% of memory CD4, and around 0.4% of memory CD8 clonotypes were shared across several donors. Compared with non-shared clonotypes, clonotypes shared by all four sorted-subset donors had higher generation probabilities.

CD8 naive samples consisted of CD45RO-negative cells that were positively selected for CCR7, yielding a CD45RA+CCR7+ population without TemRA cells. The donors were healthy, HIV-negative adults with no recently reported acute infections or vaccinations. Only Caucasian adults living in Nashville, Tennessee, USA were represented among the donors. Blood was obtained by leukapheresis, after which PBMCs were separated by Ficoll-Histopaque density gradient centrifugation and cryopreserved in liquid nitrogen vapor phase. Analytical flow cytometry was used to check the purity and quantity of each magnetically sorted T cell population. From each sorted fraction, genomic DNA was isolated and quantified by UV absorbance on a Nanodrop 2000c. TCR CDR3 regions were amplified from genomic DNA by multiplex PCR using the deep immunoSEQ assay. For each cell subset, the extracted genomic DNA was distributed evenly across all wells of several immunoSEQ 96-well plates, and each plate served as one replicate. For sorted subsets, about 0.2 ug genomic DNA, equal to 25,000 to 35,000 T cell genomes, was loaded into each replicate PCR. Purified libraries were quantified with a Qubit 3.0 fluorometer, sized on a Bioanalyzer 2100, and re-quantified with the KAPA Library Quantification kit. A separate single-read 150-cycle Illumina NextSeq 550 flow cell was used to sequence each immunoSEQ 96-well plate. The authors' analysis ran thus. Because only junctional sequences without quality scores were contained in the immunoSEQ output, filtering matching that applied to full-length reads could not be performed. Sequences were annotated with PyIR, a Python wrapper for IgBLAST v1.9, using IMGT germline references to assign V/J genes and CDR3. Reads were filtered out if the reads had weak V/J assignments (E-value above 1e-6), no CDR3, stop codons, out-of-frame junctions, or ambiguous translated residues. V3J clonotypes were defined as sequences sharing the same inferred V gene, J gene, and CDR3 amino acid sequence. Percentage overlap between repertoires was computed as shared unique clonotypes divided by the size of the smaller repertoire. Three approaches were used to assess repertoire richness: RTK rarefaction, the Chao1 estimator, and Recon v2.1 estimates of unobserved clonotypes. For all TCRbeta clonotypes obtained by the gDNA method from a few donors, generation probabilities were computed with OLGA. In its TCRdb copy, this immuneACCESS table keeps in-frame sequences only and misses some clones. Where compared with another copy, unresolved V genes explain less than half of these, and the others have no known cause. The V and J calls and the clone size are those of that table, but D and trimming were determined from the DNA. The sample table contains 2 million or so clones; only one count was recorded for approximately 95% of them. Together, the top ten hold 0.9% to 1.4% of the sample.

Note on this clone: Its antigen specificity is not known. Qualities for individual bases were not recorded, and no much larger clone is one base off.

A distance of 8 bases separates the germline ends of V and J, which lose 4 bases and 2 bases respectively. Reading the germline V gene gives CDR1 SQVTM and CDR2 ANQGSEA. Including cysteine and phenylalanine, the CDR3 has 12 amino acids. CDR3 DNA only is kept here, 36 bases in frame from base 1. This receptor was taken from a young man in good health. The chain uses TRBV29-1 and TRBJ1-2, with no D gene named confidently. The sample was naive CD8+ T cells sorted from blood. The sample's cell subset or site, from its label and the paper: CD45RA+CCR7+. The CDR3 amino acid sequence is: CSVAGANYGYTF. Read as DNA, the sequence is TGCAGCGTTGCGGGTGCCAACTATGGCTACACCTTC.